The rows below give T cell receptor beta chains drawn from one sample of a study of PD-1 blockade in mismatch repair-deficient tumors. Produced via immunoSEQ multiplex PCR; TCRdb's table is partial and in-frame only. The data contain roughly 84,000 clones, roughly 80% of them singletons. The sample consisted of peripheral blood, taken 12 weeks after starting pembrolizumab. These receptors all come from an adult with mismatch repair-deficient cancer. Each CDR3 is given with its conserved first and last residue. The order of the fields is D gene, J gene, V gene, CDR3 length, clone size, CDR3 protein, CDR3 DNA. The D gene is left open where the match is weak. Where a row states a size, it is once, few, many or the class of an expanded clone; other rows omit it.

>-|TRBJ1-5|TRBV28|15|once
CASSLSSGGNQPQHF
TGTGCCAGCAGTTTAAGTTCCGGGGGCAATCAGCCCCAGCATTTT
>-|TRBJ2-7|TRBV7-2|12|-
CASSFLRAWQYF
TGTGCCAGCAGCTTCCTACGAGCATGGCAGTACTTC
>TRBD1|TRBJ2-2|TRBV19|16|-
CASSFRQGQGSGELFF
TGTGCCAGTAGTTTCCGACAGGGCCAAGGTTCCGGGGAGCTGTTTTTT
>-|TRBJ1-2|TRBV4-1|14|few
CASSQVTGGRGYTF
TGCGCCAGCAGCCAAGTTACCGGTGGCCGTGGCTACACCTTC
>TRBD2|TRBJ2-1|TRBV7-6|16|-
CASSIPAGGADNEQFF
TGTGCCAGCAGCATCCCAGCGGGAGGAGCAGACAATGAGCAGTTCTTC
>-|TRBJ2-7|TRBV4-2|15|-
CASSHPRSFSYEQYF
TGTGCCAGCAGCCACCCCAGGAGTTTCTCCTACGAGCAGTACTTC
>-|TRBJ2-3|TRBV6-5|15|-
CASSPTISDTDTQYF
TGTGCCAGCAGTCCGACAATATCGGACACAGATACGCAGTATTTT
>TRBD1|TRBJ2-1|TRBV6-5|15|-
CASLPGTGVVDEQFF
TGTGCCAGCCTCCCCGGGACAGGGGTGGTGGATGAGCAGTTCTTC
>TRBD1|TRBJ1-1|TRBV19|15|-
CASSRTGGLNTEAFF
TGTGCCAGTAGTAGGACAGGGGGCCTGAACACTGAAGCTTTCTTT
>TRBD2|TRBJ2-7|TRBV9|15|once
CASSNTSGFSYEQYF
TGTGCCAGCAGTAATACTAGCGGTTTCTCCTACGAGCAGTACTTC
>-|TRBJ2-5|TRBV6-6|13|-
CASSYRIQETQYF
TGTGCCAGCAGTTACCGGATTCAAGAGACCCAGTACTTC
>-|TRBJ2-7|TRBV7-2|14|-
CASSPGTLTYEQYF
TGTGCCAGCAGTCCCGGGACTTTAACCTACGAGCAGTACTTC
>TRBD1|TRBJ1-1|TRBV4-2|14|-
CASSPRTGPTEAFF
TGTGCCAGCAGCCCAAGGACAGGTCCGACTGAAGCTTTCTTT
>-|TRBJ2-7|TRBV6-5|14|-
CASRGTQPGNGQYF
TGTGCCAGCCGAGGGACTCAGCCCGGAAACGGGCAGTACTTC
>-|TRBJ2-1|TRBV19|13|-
CASSISRGNEQFF
TGTGCCAGTAGTATTTCCCGCGGGAATGAGCAGTTCTTC
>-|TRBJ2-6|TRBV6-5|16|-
CASSYRVLPGANVLTF
TGTGCCAGCAGTTACAGGGTTCTCCCTGGGGCCAACGTCCTGACTTTC
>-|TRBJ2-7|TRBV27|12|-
CASRQGGYEQYF
TGTGCCAGCAGGCAGGGGGGATACGAGCAGTACTTC
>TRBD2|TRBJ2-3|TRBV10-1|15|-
CASSEGVSGADTQYF
TGCGCCAGCAGTGAAGGTGTTAGCGGGGCAGATACGCAGTATTTT
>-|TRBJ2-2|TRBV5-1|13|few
CASSAGEAGELFF
TGCGCCAGCTCCGCTGGAGAGGCCGGGGAGCTGTTTTTT
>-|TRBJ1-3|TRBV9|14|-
CASSVTGQPNTIYF
TGTGCCAGCAGTGTCACGGGACAACCGAACACCATATATTTT
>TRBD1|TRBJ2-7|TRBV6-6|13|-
CASRQTGYYEQYF
TGTGCCAGCAGACAGACAGGGTATTACGAGCAGTACTTC
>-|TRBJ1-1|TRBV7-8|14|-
CASSSGQSNTEAFF
TGTGCCAGCAGCTCAGGACAGTCGAACACTGAAGCTTTCTTT
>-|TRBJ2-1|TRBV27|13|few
CASSLKPYNEQFF
TGTGCCAGCAGTTTAAAGCCTTACAATGAGCAGTTCTTC
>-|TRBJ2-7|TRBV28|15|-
CASSSSGTSTYEQYF
TGTGCCAGCAGTTCCTCCGGGACCTCTACCTACGAGCAGTACTTC
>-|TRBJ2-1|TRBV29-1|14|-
CSAEGGSSYNEQFF
TGCAGCGCAGAGGGGGGAAGCTCCTACAATGAGCAGTTCTTC
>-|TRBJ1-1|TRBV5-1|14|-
CASSLGTLNTEAFF
TGCGCCAGCAGCTTGGGGACACTGAACACTGAAGCTTTCTTT
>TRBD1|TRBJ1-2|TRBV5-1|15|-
CASSPNPGGGYGYTF
TGCGCCAGCAGCCCAAACCCAGGGGGTGGCTATGGCTACACCTTC